This T cell receptor (beta chain) was recorded in a study of CD8+CD57+ T cells in acquired aplastic anemia. Looking at the study overall: Isolated CD4+ and CD8+ cells, once sorted, yielded DNA averaging around 2.9 ug. General study points: Almost 30 shared CD8+ CDR3s appeared highly expressed within patients' immunodominant clones.

All sequencing subjects had displayed CD8+CD57+ cell expansion on flow cytometry. Patients uniformly had severe acquired aplastic anemia. Both TCR beta VDJ combination and CDR3 sequence profiling were carried out. Genomic DNA was the template for this profiling. TCRdb reprocessed the reads via MiXCR and lists one record per CDR3 protein. This table has 180,000 or so distinct CDR3 sequences, under 50% appearing once. Germline V gives CDR1 SGHKS, CDR2 YYEKEE (reference sequence). Trimming cost V 0 bases and J 5 bases, with 9 bases left between them. This CDR3 region has 14 residues. This clonotype was seen ten or more times. Its matching antigen is unknown.

The chain employs TRBV5-5 and TRBJ2-1, with unresolved D. The sequenced sample was sorted CD4+, CD8+, or CD8+CD57+ T cells (not recorded which) from PBMCs. The TCR comes from a human donor with aplastic anemia. The CDR3 nucleotides are TGTGCCAGCAGCTTGGTTCGCCAGGACAATGAGCAGTTCTTC. Amino acids: CASSLVRQDNEQFF. The variable domain in full, completed from reference TRBV5-5 and TRBJ2-1, reads DAGVTQSPTHLIKTRGQQVTLRCSPISGHKSVSWYQQVLGQGPQFIFQYYEKEERGRGNFPDRFSARQFPNYSSELNVNALLLGDSALYLCASSLVRQDNEQFFGPGTRLTVL.